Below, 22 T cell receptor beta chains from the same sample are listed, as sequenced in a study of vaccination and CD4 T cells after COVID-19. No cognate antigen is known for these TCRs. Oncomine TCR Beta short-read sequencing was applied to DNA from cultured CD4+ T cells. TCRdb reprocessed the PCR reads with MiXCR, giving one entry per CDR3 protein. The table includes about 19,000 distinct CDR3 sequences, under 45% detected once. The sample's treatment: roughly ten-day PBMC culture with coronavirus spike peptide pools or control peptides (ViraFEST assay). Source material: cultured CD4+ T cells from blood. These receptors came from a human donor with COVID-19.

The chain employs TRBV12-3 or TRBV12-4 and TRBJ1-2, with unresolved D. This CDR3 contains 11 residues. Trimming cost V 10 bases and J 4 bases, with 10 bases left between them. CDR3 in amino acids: CATGRLYGYTF. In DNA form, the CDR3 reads TGTGCCACAGGACGGCTCTATGGCTACACCTTC.

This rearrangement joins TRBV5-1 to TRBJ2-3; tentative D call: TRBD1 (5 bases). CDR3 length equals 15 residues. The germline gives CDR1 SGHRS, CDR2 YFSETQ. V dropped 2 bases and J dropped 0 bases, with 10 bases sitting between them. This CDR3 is CASSLGDSSTDTQYF. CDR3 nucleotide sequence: TGCGCCAGCAGCTTAGGGGATTCTAGCACAGATACGCAGTATTTT.

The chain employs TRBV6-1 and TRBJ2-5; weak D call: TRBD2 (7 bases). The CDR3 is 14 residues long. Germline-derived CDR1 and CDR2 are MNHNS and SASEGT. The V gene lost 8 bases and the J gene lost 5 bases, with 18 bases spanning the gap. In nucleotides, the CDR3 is TGTGCCAGCCGGAGGGGGGGCGCTCGGGAGACCCAGTACTTC. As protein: CASRRGGARETQYF.

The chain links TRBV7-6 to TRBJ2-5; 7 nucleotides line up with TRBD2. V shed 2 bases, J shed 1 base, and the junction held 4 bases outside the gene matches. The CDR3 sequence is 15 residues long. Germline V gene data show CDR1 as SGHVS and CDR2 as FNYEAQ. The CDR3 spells CASSLLAGVQETQYF. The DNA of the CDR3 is TGTGCCAGCAGCTTATTGGCGGGGGTCCAAGAGACCCAGTACTTC.

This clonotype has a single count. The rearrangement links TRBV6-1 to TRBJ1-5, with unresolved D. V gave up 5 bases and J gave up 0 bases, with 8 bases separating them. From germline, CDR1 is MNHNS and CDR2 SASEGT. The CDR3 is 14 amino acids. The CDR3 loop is CASSNPDSNQPQHF. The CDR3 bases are TGTGCCAGCAGTAACCCGGATAGCAATCAGCCCCAGCATTTT.

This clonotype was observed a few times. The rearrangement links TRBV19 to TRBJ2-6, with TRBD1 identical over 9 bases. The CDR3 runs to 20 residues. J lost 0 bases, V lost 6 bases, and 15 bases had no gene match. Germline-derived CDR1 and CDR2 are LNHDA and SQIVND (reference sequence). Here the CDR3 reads CASSLTPEGTGTSGANVLTF. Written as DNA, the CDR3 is TGTGCCAGTAGCCTCACCCCCGAGGGGACAGGGACCTCTGGGGCCAACGTCCTGACTTTC.

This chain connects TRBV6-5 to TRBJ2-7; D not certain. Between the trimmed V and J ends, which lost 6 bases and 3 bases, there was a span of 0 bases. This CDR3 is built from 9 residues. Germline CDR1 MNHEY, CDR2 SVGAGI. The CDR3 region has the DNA TGTGCCAGCAGCTACGAGCAGTACTTC. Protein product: CASSYEQYF.

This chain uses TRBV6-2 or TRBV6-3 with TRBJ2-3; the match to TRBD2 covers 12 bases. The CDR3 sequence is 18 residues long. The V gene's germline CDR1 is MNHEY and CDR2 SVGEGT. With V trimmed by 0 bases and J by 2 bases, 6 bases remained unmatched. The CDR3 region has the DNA TGTGCCAGCAGTTACTCGAATCTAGCGGGGGGGAACACAGATACGCAGTATTTT. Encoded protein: CASSYSNLAGGNTDTQYF.

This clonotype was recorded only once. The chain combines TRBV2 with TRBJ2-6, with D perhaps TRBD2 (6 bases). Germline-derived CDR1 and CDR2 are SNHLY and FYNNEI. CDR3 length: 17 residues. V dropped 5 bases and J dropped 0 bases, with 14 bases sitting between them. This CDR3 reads CASSQIPDYSGANVLTF. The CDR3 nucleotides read TGTGCCAGCAGTCAAATACCGGACTACTCTGGGGCCAACGTCCTGACTTTC.

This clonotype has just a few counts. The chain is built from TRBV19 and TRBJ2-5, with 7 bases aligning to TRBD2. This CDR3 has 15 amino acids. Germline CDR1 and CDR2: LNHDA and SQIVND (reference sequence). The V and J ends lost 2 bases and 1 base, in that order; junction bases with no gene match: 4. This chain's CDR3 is CASSIREAAQETQYF. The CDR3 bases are TGTGCCAGTAGTATACGGGAGGCAGCCCAAGAGACCCAGTACTTC. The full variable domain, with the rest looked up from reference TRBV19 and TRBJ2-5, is DGGITQSPKYLFRKEGQNVTLSCEQNLNHDAMYWYRQDPGQGLRLIYYSQIVNDFQKGDIAEGYSVSREKKESFPLTVTSAQKNPTAFYLCASSIREAAQETQYFGPGTRLLVL.

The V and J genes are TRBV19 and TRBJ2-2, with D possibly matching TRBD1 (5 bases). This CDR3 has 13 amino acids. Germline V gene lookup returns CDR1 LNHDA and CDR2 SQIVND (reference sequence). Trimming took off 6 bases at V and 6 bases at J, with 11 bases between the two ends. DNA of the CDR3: TGTGCCAGTAGGGATCAGGGTTCCGGGGAGCTGTTTTTT. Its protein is CASRDQGSGELFF.

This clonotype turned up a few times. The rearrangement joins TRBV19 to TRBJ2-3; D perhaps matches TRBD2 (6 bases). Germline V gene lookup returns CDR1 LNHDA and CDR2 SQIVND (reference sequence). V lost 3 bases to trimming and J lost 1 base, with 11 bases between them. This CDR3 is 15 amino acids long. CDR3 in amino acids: CASSIRRGRTDTQYF. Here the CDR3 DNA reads TGTGCCAGTAGTATCAGGCGGGGACGCACAGATACGCAGTATTTT.

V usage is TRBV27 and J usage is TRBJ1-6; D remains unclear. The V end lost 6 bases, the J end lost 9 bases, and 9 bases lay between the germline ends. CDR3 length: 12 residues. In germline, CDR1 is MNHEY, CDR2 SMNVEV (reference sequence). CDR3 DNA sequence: TGTGCCAGCAGATCCCCGGGTTCACCCCTCCACTTT. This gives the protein CASRSPGSPLHF.

CDR3 sequence: CASSPRQENTEAFF. The DNA for the CDR3 is TGCGCCAGCAGCCCCCGACAGGAGAACACTGAAGCTTTCTTT. The genes are TRBV10-2 and TRBJ1-1; possibly TRBD1 for D (6 bases). This CDR3 is built from 14 residues. The V gene's germline CDR1 is WSHSY and CDR2 SAAADI. V was cut by 6 bases and J by 1 base, with 12 bases left in between.

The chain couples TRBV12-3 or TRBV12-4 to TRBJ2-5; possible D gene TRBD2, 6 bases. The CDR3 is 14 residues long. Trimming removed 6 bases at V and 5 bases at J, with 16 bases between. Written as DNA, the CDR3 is TGTGCCAGCAGCCGGGGAGGTCCTGGGGAGACCCAGTACTTC. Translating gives CASSRGGPGETQYF.

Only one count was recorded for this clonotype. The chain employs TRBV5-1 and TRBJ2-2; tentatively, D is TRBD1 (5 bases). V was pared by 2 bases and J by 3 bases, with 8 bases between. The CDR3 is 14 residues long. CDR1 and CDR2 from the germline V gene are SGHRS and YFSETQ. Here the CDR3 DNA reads TGCGCCAGCAGCTTCCTGACAGACACCGGGGAGCTGTTTTTT. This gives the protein CASSFLTDTGELFF.

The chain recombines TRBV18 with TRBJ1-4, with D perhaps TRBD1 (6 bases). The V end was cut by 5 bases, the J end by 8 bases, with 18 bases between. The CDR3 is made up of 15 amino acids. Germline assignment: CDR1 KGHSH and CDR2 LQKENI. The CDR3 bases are TGTGCCAGCTCAAGCAACGGGGGCGCCTTAGAAAAACTGTTTTTT. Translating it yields CASSSNGGALEKLFF.

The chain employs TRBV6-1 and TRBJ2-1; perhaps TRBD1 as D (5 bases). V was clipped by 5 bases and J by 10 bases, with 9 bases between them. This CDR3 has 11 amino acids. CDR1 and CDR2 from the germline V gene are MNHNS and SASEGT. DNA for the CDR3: TGTGCCAGCAGTATACAGGAAGAGCAGTTCTTC. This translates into CASSIQEEQFF.

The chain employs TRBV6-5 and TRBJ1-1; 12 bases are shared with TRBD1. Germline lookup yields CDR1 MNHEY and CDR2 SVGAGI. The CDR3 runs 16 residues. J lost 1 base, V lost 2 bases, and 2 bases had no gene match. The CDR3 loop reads CASSYGTGGGNTEAFF. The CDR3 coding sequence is TGTGCCAGCAGTTACGGGACAGGGGGCGGGAACACTGAAGCTTTCTTT.

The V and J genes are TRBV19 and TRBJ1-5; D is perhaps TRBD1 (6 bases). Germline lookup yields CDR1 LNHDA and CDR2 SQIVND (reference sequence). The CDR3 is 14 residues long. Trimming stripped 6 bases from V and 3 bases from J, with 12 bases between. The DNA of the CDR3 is TGTGCCAGTAGCTTAGGACAGACCAATCAGCCCCAGCATTTT. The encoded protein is CASSLGQTNQPQHF.

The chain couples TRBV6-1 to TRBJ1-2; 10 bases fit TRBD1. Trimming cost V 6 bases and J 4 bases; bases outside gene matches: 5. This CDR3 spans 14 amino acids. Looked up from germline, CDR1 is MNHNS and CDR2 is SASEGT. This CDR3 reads CASRTGGMGYGYTF. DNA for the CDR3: TGTGCCAGCAGGACAGGGGGCATGGGCTATGGCTACACCTTC.

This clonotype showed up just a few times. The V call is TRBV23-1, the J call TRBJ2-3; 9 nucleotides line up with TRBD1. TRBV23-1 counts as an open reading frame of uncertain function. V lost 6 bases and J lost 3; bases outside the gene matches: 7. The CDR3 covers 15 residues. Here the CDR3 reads CASRPDRGWTDTQYF. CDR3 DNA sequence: TGCGCCAGCAGGCCAGACAGGGGGTGGACAGATACGCAGTATTTT.